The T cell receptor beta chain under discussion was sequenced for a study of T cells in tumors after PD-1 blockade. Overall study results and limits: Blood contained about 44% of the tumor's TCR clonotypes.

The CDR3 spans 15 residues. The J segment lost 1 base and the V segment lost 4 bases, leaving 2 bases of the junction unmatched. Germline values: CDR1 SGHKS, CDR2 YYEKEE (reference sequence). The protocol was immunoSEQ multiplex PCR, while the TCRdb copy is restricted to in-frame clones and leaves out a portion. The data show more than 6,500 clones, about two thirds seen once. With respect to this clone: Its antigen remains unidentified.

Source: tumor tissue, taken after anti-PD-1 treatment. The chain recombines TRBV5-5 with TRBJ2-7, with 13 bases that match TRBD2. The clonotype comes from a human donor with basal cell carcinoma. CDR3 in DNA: TGTGCCAGCAGCCGGGGACTAGCGGGATCCTACGAGCAGTACTTC. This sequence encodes CASSRGLAGSYEQYF.